This TCR beta chain was captured in a study of spatial heterogeneity in lung cancer (dated by TCRdb to between 2019 and 2020). In terms of the full investigation: Beta-chain transcripts were consistently detected in greater numbers than alpha-chain transcripts, which likely reflected higher beta-chain transcript abundance. Nonsynonymous mutation counts, determined by whole-exome sequencing of tumor tissue, were related to TCR repertoire features. Both alpha and beta chains were TCR-sequenced in samples taken at surgery, namely 220 tumor regions, 61 to 65 matched nontumor lung samples and 56 PBMC samples. In tumor regions, TCR transcript counts showed a strong correlation with a T cell transcriptional module score from matched bulk RNA-seq. In the raw uncorrected reads, each unique combination of TCR and UMI appeared more than ten times on average. In non-small cell lung cancer, the study made a quantitative comparison of TCR alpha and beta repertoires among multiple tumor regions, matched nontumor lung and blood.

With respect to this clonotype: The specificity of this receptor is unknown. No clone much larger than this one lies a single base away; base qualities are absent.

The meaning of the sample's time point label: sample taken at primary tumor resection. The donors were 72 patients from the lung TRACERx cohort who had early-stage, untreated non-small cell lung cancer. TCR sequencing used whole RNA extracted from tumor and nontumor lung tissue, or from cryopreserved PBMC samples, without cell sorting. Only patients with enough RNA available from two or more tumor regions were chosen for TCR sequencing. Before being selected, tumor and adjacent nontumor lung specimens were reviewed by a lung pathologist. Spanning cysteine to phenylalanine, the CDR3 consists of 12 amino acids. The retained sequence is limited to the CDR3, 36 bases, with the frame set at the first base. Looking up the germline V gene (reference sequence) yields CDR1 DFQATT and CDR2 SNEGSKA. The germline ends are 5 bases apart after V is trimmed by 2 bases and J by 2 bases. The library came from 5' RACE. The instrument was a NextSeq 500. The TCR library protocol attached a unique molecular identifier to each TCR cDNA molecule to allow correction of PCR and sequencing errors. In the source study's methods: Decombinator tools were used for TCR identification, UMI-based error correction and CDR3 extraction. Expanded TCRs were defined as those above a frequency of 2 per 1,000, corresponding to the top 1% of the tumor frequency distribution. Expanded tumor TCRs were classed as regional if statistically deemed absent (corrected P<0.05) from at least one tumor region, otherwise ubiquitous. Renyi diversity was calculated using the R vegan package after each repertoire was subsampled 100 times to 5,000 TCRs. CDR3 similarity networks were constructed using string-kernel similarity of amino acid triplets, with links drawn between CDR3s whose pairwise similarity was above 0.82. The raw public reads went through TCRdb reprocessing: fastp at Q25, MiXCR clone calling, in-frame beta chains kept. A single entry per CDR3 protein holds the most common genes and DNA from its merged rows. TCRdb's processing, not the study's, gives the V and J calls here. In this sample the table shows about 5,100 distinct CDR3 sequences, approximately 6.6% of which occur a single time. The ten most abundant clones make up 15% to 20% of the sample.

Paper-wide results and their limitations: Counts of ubiquitous and regional expanded TCRs were found to correlate with counts of ubiquitous and regional nonsynonymous mutations, respectively. The tumor nonsynonymous mutation count correlated with the number of expanded intratumoral alpha and beta TCRs. TCR-seq was estimated to cover only approximately 7% of tumor T cells for alpha chains and approximately 13% for beta chains. Additional single-cell paired TCR alpha and beta sequencing was considered necessary to confirm, at a functional level, the hypothesis that regional TCRs recognize regional mutations.

Recombination linked TRBV20-1 to TRBJ2-3, with the D gene too uncertain to name. The receptor was derived from a male donor with early-stage non-small cell lung cancer. Sequences were derived from lung tumor tissue, sampled at surgery. CDR3 loop: CSARPLTDTQYF. DNA sequence: TGCAGTGCTAGACCCCTCACAGATACGCAGTATTTT.